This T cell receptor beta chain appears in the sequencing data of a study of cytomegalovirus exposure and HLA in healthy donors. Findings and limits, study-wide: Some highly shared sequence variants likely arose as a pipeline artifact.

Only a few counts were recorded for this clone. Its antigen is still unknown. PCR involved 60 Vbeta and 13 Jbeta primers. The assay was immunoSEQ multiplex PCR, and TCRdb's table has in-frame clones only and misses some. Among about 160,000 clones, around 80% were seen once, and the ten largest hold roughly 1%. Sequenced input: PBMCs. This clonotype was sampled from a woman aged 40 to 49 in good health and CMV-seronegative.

The CDR3 DNA is TGTGCCAGCAGCTTAGTTCTAGCGGGACAATACAATGAGCAGTTCTTC. It translates to CASSLVLAGQYNEQFF. The chain uses TRBV11-3 and TRBJ2-1, with 9 bases aligning to TRBD2. Per germline, CDR1 SGHNT and CDR2 YENEEA. The CDR3 has 16 residues. V trimming: 1 base; J trimming: 4 bases; junction bases outside the gene matches: 5.